The source of this T cell receptor beta chain is a study of response to subunit inactivated influenza vaccine (dated 2018 in TCRdb). Turning to the overall study: The study used deep quantitative T cell receptor repertoire profiling to track responses to a trivalent subunit inactivated influenza vaccine. Paper-wide results and their limitations: It was suggested by the authors that each seasonal influenza vaccination may recruit only a limited number of new T cells.

The library was prepared using RT-PCR. These reads were obtained on an Illumina HiSeq 2500. TCRdb's own reprocessing of the public reads used fastp at Q25 and MiXCR and kept productive beta chains. Entries that share a CDR3 protein sequence are merged under the most common genes and DNA. Here the sample has roughly 540,000 distinct CDR3 sequences; around 25% occur a single time. The biggest ten clones account for 2.5% to 3.5% of the sample. To note about this clonotype: This clone's antigen is unknown. The record has no base qualities; no much larger clone is one base away.

V loses 4 bases, J loses 1 base, and the germline ends lie 11 bases apart. The germline V gene provides CDR1 SGHRS and CDR2 YFSETQ. Spanning cysteine to phenylalanine, the CDR3 consists of 14 amino acids. Of all the DNA, just the CDR3 is kept, 42 bases in frame from base 1. The data were also submitted as part of a second study, on T cells expressing NK-cell markers. Per the second study: TCR beta cDNA libraries were made by 5'RACE template switching that added a universal primer site and unique molecular identifiers. TCR beta-chain repertoires were profiled in sorted CD3+CD56+NKG2C+, CD3+CD56+NKG2C- and CD3+CD56-NKG2C+ T-cell subsets from about 8 donors. Among the eight sequenced donors, only one was HCMV-seronegative, while the other seven were HCMV-seropositive. In several experiments an anti-gammadeltaTCR antibody was added to restrict sorting to alphabetaTCR-expressing T cells. In six or seven donors, the dominant CD3+CD56+NKG2C+ clonotypes ranked among the top 10 CD8+ clonotypes, making up roughly 1.0-8% of CD8+ T cells. Those dominant clonotypes were again the most abundant among CD3+CD56-NKG2C+ cells in a handful of donors, at about 25-65%. Whether the expanded NKG2C-expressing T cell clones were specific for HCMV antigens remained unclear. Randomly selected healthy volunteers, three men and five women, were used as the eight sequenced donors. A commercial ELISA kit detecting HCMV-specific IgG in serum was used to determine HCMV serostatus. Peripheral blood mononuclear cells were isolated from blood by Ficoll density gradient centrifugation. Magnetic immunoseparation with Miltenyi isolation kits was used to isolate CD4+ and CD8+ T cells from PBMC. cDNA synthesis was primed from the TCR beta constant segment, followed by two successive PCR amplification steps. Illumina HiSeq 2000/2500, MiSeq or NextSeq was used to sequence libraries as 2 x 150 bp reads. MIGEC was used to demultiplex reads and group reads by UMI, and MiTCR was used to assemble and quantify clonotypes. To exclude erroneous sequences, only TCR cDNA sequences supported by at least two reads were retained. Downstream repertoire analysis used the tcR package, and clonotypes were matched across fractions by CDR3 nucleotide sequence plus V segment. VDJmatch was used to annotate antigen specificity against VDJdb, with one amino acid substitution in CDR3 permitted.

Sequenced here: CD4+ T cells sorted from PBMCs, sampled roughly 12 days after vaccination. The sequence was collected from a man aged 45-65 years who received an inactivated influenza vaccine. Donor details come from another sample of the same person, matched by shared clones. Recombination connected TRBV5-1 to TRBJ1-1; perhaps TRBD1 is the D gene, with 5 bases matching. The DNA sequence is given as TGCGCCAGCAGCGTACAGGCCTCGAACACTGAAGCTTTCTTT. Translation gives CASSVQASNTEAFF. With the rest looked up from the reference TRBV5-1 and TRBJ1-1 genes rather than sequenced, the full variable domain is KAGVTQTPRYLIKTRGQQVTLSCSPISGHRSVSWYQQTPGQGLQFLFEYFSETQRNKGNFPGRFSGRQFSNSRSEMNVSTLELGDSALYLCASSVQASNTEAFFGQGTRLTVV.